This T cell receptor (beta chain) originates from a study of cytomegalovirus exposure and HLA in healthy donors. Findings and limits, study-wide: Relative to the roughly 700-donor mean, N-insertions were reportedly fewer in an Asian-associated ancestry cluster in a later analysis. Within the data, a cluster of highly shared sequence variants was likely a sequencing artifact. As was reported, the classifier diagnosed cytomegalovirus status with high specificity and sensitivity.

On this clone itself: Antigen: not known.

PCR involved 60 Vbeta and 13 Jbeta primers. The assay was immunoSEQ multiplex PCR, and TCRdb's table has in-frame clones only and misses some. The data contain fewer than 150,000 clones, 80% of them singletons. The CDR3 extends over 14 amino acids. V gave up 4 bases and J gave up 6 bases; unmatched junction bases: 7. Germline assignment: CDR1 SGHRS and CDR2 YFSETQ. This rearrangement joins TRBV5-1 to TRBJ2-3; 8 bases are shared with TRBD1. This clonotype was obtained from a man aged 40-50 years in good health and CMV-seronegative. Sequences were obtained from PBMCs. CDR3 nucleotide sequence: TGCGCCAGCAGCGGGGGACAGGCCCCCGATACGCAGTATTTT. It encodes CASSGGQAPDTQYF.